This T cell receptor beta chain was sequenced for a study of blood T cell repertoires in COVID-19. Study overall: The United States, Italy and Spain were the sources of the acute and convalescent COVID-19 samples.

Cohorts were determined from participant-reported clinical history. What the recovered Cohort 3 donors had was two negative PCRs, clearance, or symptom resolution. Germline CDR1 MDHEN, CDR2 SYDVKM. The CDR3 is made up of 13 amino acids. Trimming removed 5 bases at V and 1 base at J, with 9 bases between. Original handling: How many nucleated cells were present was estimated from reference gene primer amplification. The protocol was immunoSEQ multiplex PCR, while the TCRdb copy is restricted to in-frame clones and leaves out a portion. V and J calls and clone size follow that table, whereas D and trimming were derived from the DNA. Of roughly 300,000 clones in the sample, 86% were seen once.

This receptor was identified in a man between 25 and 39 years old who had recovered from COVID-19. The chain employs TRBV28 and TRBJ2-7; no definite D call. Sequenced sample: PBMCs or T cells enriched from blood (not recorded which). The CDR3 DNA reads as TGTGCCAGCAGTCCAAGACAATCCTACGAGCAGTACTTC. Translation: CASSPRQSYEQYF. Based on the CDR3 plus reference TRBV28 and TRBJ2-7, the full variable domain is DVKVTQSSRYLVKRTGEKVFLECVQDMDHENMFWYRQDPGLGLRLIYFSYDVKMKEKGDIPEGYSVSREKKERFSLILESASTNQTSMYLCASSPRQSYEQYFGPGTRLTVT.